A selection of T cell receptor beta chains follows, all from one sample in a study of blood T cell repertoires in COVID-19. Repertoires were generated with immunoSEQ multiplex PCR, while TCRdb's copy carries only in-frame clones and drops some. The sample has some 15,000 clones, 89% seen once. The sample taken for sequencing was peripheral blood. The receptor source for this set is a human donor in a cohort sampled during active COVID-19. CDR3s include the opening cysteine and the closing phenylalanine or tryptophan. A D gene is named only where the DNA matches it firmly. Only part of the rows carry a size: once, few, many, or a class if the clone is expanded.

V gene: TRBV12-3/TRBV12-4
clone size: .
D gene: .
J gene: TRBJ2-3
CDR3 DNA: TGTGCCAGCACCCTGTTCGAGGCAGATACGCAGTATTTT
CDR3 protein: CASTLFEADTQYF

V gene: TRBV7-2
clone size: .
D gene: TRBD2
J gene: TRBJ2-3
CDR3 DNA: TGTGCCAGCAGCCTGGGACTAGCGGGGGGCACAGATACGCAGTATTTT
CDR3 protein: CASSLGLAGGTDTQYF

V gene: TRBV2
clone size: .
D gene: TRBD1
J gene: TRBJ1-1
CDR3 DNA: TGTGCCAGCAGTGAAGAATCAGGGGGCATCTTTAGCACTGAAGCTTTCTTT
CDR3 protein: CASSEESGGIFSTEAFF

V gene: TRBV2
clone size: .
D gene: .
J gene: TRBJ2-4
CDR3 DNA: TGTGCCAGCAGTGGTTCCGGGGTGATAGGCATTCAGTACTTC
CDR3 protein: CASSGSGVIGIQYF

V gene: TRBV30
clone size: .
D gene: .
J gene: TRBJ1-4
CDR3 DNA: TGTGCCTGGAGTGGGAAGGGAGGGACTGAAAAACTGTTTTTT
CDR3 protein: CAWSGKGGTEKLFF

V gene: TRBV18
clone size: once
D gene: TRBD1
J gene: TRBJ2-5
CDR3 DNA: TGTGCCAGCTCACCTGCAGGGGGTACGGAGACCCAGTACTTC
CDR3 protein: CASSPAGGTETQYF

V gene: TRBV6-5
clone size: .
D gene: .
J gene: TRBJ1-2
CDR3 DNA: TGTGCCAGCAGCCAGGGTGGTGGCTACACCTTC
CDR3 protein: CASSQGGGYTF

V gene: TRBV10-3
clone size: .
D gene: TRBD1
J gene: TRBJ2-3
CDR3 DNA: TGTGCCATCAGTCAGGACAGGTTCACAGATACGCAGTATTTT
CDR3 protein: CAISQDRFTDTQYF

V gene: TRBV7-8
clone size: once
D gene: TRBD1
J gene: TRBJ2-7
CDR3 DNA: TGTGCCAGCAGCCGACCACCGGACAGGGAAACCTCCTACGAGCAGTACTTC
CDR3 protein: CASSRPPDRETSYEQYF

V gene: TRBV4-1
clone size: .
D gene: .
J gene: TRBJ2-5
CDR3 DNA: TGCGCCAGCAGCCAAGAGGAGCGCGGGGCCCAGTACTTC
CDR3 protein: CASSQEERGAQYF

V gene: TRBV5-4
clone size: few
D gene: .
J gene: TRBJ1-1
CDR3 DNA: TGTGCCAGCAGCCCGAATAAAAACAGGGCCGCTTTCTTT
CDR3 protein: CASSPNKNRAAFF

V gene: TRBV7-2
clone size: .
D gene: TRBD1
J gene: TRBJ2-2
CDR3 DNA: TGTGCCAGCAGCTTCACAGGGGCGAACGGGGCCGGGGAGCTGTTTTTT
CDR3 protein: CASSFTGANGAGELFF

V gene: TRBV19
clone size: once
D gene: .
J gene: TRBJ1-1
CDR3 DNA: TGTGCCAGTAGTTCCCAGGGGAATGTCCCTGAAGCTTTCTTT
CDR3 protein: CASSSQGNVPEAFF

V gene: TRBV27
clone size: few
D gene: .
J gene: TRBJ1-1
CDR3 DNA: TGTGCCAGCAGTTTAAGGGACACCTACACTGAAGCTTTCTTT
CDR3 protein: CASSLRDTYTEAFF

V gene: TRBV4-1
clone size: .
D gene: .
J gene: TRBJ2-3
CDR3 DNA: TGCGCCAGCAGGACGGGTCCTAGCACAGATACGCAGTATTTT
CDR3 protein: CASRTGPSTDTQYF

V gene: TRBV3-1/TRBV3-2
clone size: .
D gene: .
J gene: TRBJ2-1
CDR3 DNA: TGTGCCAGCAGCCAAGCCACAGGAAAATTTACCTACAATGAGCAGTTCTTC
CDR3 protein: CASSQATGKFTYNEQFF

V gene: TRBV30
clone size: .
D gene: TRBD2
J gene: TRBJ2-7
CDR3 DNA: TGTGCCTGGAAAACTACTAGCGGGGGAGTATACGAGCAGTACTTC
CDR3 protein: CAWKTTSGGVYEQYF

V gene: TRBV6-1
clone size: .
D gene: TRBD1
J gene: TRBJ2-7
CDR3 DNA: TGTGCCAGCAGTGAAGAGTTAGTAATCTGGGGACAGTTAGCCTCCTACGAGCAGTACTTC
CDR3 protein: CASSEELVIWGQLASYEQYF

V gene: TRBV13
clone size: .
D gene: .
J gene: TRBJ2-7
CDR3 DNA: TGTGCCAGCAGCTTTCTTGGGACATCCTACGAGCAGTACTTC
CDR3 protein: CASSFLGTSYEQYF

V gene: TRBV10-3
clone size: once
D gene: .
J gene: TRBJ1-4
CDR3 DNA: TGTGCCATCAGTGAAGGGGGGAGGGAAGAAAAACTGTTTTTT
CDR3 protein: CAISEGGREEKLFF

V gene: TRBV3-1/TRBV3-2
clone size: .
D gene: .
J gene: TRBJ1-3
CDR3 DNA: TGTGCCAGCAGCCAATATTGGACACCAGGAAACACCATATATTTT
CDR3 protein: CASSQYWTPGNTIYF

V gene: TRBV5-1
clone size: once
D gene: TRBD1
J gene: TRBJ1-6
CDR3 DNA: TGCGCCAGCAGCAGAGGGGGCGCCGAAGTAGATTCACCCCTCCACTTT
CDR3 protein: CASSRGGAEVDSPLHF

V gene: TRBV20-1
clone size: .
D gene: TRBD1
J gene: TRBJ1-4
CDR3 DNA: TGCAGTGCTAGTTTCCCACAGGGGGTTGGTGAAAAACTGTTTTTT
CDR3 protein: CSASFPQGVGEKLFF

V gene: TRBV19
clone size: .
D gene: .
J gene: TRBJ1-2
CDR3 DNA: TGTGCCAGTAGTATATCCGACAGTAACTATGGCTACACCTTC
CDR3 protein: CASSISDSNYGYTF

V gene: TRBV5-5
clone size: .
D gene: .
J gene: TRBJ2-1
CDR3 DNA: TGTGCCAGCAGCTTGGGGGGCATTAGGTCAAATGAGCAGTTCTTC
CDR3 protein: CASSLGGIRSNEQFF

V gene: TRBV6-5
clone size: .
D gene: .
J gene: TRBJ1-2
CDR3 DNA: TGTGCCAGCCGCCTAGTTTCGGACTATGGCTACACCTTC
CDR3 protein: CASRLVSDYGYTF

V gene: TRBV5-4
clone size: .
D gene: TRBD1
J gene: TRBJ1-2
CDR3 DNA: TGTGCCAGCAGCTATCGACAGGGACAGGGCTATGGCTACACCTTC
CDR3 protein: CASSYRQGQGYGYTF

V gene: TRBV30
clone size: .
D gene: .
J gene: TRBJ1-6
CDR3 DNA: TGTGCCTGGAGCCGTGGACAGCTTAGATATTCACCCCTCCACTTT
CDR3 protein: CAWSRGQLRYSPLHF

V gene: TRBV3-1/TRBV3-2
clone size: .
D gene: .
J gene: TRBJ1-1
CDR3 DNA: TGTGCCAGCAGCTCAACAGGGACGAACACTGAAGCTTTCTTT
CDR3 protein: CASSSTGTNTEAFF

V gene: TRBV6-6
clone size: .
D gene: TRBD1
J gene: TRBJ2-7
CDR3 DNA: TGTGCCAGCAGTCGGACAGGGAACTACGAGCAGTACTTC
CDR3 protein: CASSRTGNYEQYF

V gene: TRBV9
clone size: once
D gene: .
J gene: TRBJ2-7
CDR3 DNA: TGTGCCAGCAGCGTACATGATGGCGGGGGGACAGAAGAGCAGTACTTC
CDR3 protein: CASSVHDGGGTEEQYF

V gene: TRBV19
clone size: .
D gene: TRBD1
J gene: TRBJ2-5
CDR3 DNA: TGTGCCAGTAGTCCGACGCGGACAGGTCGAGCAGAGACCCAGTACTTC
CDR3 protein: CASSPTRTGRAETQYF

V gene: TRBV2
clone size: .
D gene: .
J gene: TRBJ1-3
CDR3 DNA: TGTGCCAGCAGTGAGCTCCGCGGGGCGCGGGGAAACACCATATATTTT
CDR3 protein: CASSELRGARGNTIYF

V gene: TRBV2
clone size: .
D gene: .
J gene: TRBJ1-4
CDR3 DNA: TGTGCCAGCGAGGCCCAGGGGATGGTTAATGAAAAACTGTTTTTT
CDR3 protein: CASEAQGMVNEKLFF

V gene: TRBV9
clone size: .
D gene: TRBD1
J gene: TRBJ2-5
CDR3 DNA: TGTGCCAGCAGCGTAGCGGGACAGGGGGTGACCCAGTACTTC
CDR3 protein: CASSVAGQGVTQYF

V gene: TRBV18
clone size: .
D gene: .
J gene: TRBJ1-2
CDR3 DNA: TGTGCCAGCTCACCAACAGGAGACAATGGCTACACCTTC
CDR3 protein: CASSPTGDNGYTF

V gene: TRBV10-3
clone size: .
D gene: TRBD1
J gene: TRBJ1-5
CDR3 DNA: TGTGCCATCAGTGAAGGGGACAGGGTAGCAAATCAGCCCCAGCATTTT
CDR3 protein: CAISEGDRVANQPQHF

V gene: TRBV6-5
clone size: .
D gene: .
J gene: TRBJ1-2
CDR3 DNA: TGTGCCAGCAGTTCGACGACAGGAACCCTCGGTTACACCTTC
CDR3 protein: CASSSTTGTLGYTF

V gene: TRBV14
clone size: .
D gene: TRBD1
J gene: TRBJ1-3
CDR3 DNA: TGTGCCAGCAGCCAGGGACAGGGTGCCCCAAACACCATATATTTT
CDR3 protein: CASSQGQGAPNTIYF

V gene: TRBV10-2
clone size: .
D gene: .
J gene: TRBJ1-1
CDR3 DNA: TGCGCCAGCAGTTCCAGGAAAGGGGACACTGAAGCTTTCTTT
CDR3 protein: CASSSRKGDTEAFF

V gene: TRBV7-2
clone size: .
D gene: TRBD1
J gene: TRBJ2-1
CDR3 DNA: TGTGCCAGCAGCTTAGAGGTCAGGGGGAGCTCCTACAATGAGCAGTTCTTC
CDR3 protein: CASSLEVRGSSYNEQFF

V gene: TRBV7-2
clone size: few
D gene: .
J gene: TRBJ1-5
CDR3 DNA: TGTGCCAGCAGCTTGGGGGGAATAGACCAGCCCCAGCATTTT
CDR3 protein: CASSLGGIDQPQHF

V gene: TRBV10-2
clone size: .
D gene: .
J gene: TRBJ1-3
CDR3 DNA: TGCGCCAGCAGTAATAGACAGGATACCTCTGGAAACACCATATATTTT
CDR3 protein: CASSNRQDTSGNTIYF

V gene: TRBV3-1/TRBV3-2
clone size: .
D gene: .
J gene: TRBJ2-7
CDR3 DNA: TGTGCCAGCAGCCAAGCGGGCTACGAGCAGTACTTC
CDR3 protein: CASSQAGYEQYF

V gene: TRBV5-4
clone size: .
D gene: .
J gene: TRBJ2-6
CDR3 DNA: TGTGCCAGCCGAGCGGGTTCTGGGGCCAACGTCCTGACTTTC
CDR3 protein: CASRAGSGANVLTF

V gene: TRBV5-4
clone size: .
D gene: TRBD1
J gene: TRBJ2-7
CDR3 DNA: TGTGCCAGCAGCATAGGACAGGCCACGGGGGAGCAGTACTTC
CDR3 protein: CASSIGQATGEQYF

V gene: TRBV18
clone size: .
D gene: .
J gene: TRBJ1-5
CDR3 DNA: TGTGCCAGCTCACCAGGGCCAGGCAATCAGCCCCAGCATTTT
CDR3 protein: CASSPGPGNQPQHF